The T cell receptor (beta chain) described here comes from a study of beta chain features in type 1 diabetes. The CDR3 contains 13 residues. Unmatched junction bases numbered 2, after V lost 3 bases and J lost 5 bases. Germline CDR1 and CDR2: SGHTA and FQGNSA. The whole isolated RNA underwent reverse transcription, so sequencing captured expressed TCRB transcripts. Clones were read by immunoSEQ multiplex PCR, and TCRdb kept only the in-frame ones, dropping some. The sample contains 120,000 to 150,000 clones, approximately 52% of which appear only once. This clone was seen more than once but under ten times. Its antigen is unidentified. Study results and limitations: A pattern of fewer insertions and more deletions at VDJ junctions was seen in type 1 diabetes patients.

A single heparinised blood sample, averaging roughly 100 mL, was obtained per donor. Sorting with CD45RO/CCR7/CD25/CD127/CD95/CD27 yielded naive, central memory, regulatory and stem-like memory CD4+ cells. All of the sorted populations showed purity greater than 98%. The receptor was derived from a man aged 18 to 35 in good health. The chain recombines TRBV7-2 with TRBJ1-1; TRBD1 matches 8 bases. Source material: Tregs from blood. Here the CDR3 reads CASSFRGRTEAFF. The CDR3 nucleotides are TGTGCCAGCAGCTTCAGGGGGCGGACTGAAGCTTTCTTT.